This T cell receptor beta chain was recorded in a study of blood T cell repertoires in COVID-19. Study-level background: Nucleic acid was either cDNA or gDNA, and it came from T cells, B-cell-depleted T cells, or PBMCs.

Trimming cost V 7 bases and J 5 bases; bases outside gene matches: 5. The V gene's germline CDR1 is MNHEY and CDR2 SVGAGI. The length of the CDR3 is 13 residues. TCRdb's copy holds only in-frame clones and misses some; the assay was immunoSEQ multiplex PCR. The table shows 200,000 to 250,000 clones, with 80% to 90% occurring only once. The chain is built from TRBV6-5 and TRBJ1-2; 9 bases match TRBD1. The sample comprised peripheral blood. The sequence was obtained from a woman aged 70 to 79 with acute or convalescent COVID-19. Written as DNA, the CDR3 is TGTGCCAGCATCAAGACAGGGGGGTATGGCTACACCTTC. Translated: CASIKTGGYGYTF.